The 19 T cell receptor beta chains below were found in one sample sequenced in a study of radiotherapy plus CTLA-4 blockade in lung cancer. Data came from immunoSEQ multiplex PCR; TCRdb stores just in-frame clones and leaves some out. The sample lists about 73,000 clones; about nine tenths were seen once. Here the sequenced sample was peripheral blood, taken from a patient treated with radiotherapy plus ipilimumab. All receptors come from a human donor with non-small cell lung cancer that progressed on radiotherapy plus ipilimumab.

This chain links TRBV6-5 with TRBJ1-1; tentative D call: TRBD1 (5 bases). Trimming took 2 bases from V and 10 from J, leaving 14 bases between them. There are 13 residues in the CDR3. Germline V lookup: CDR1 MNHEY, CDR2 SVGAGI. Here the CDR3 reads CASSYGASGVAFF. The DNA for the CDR3 is TGTGCCAGCAGTTACGGGGCGTCTGGTGTAGCTTTCTTT.

This chain uses TRBV10-3 with TRBJ1-5; D is unresolved. The CDR3 sequence is 12 residues long. Trimming took off 6 bases at V and 0 bases at J, with 3 bases between the two ends. Per the germline V gene, CDR1 is ENHRY and CDR2 is SYGVKD. The CDR3 nucleotides read TGTGCCATCAGCGATAGCAATCAGCCCCAGCATTTT. Its translation: CAISDSNQPQHF.

The table lists this clone with a few counts. The chain is built from TRBV7-3 and TRBJ2-1; TRBD1 matches at 9 bases. Trimming at V came to 8 bases and at J to 7 bases, leaving 12 bases not matched to a gene. CDR3 length: 15 residues. Germline assignment: CDR1 SGHTA and CDR2 FQGTGA. CDR3 DNA sequence: TGTGCCAGCGCACCCGGGACAGGGTCGGGGAATGAGCAGTTCTTC. Protein sequence: CASAPGTGSGNEQFF.

The genes are TRBV6-1 and TRBJ2-3; unclear D gene. V was trimmed by 5 bases and J by 2 bases, leaving 5 bases between them. CDR1 MNHNS and CDR2 SASEGT come from the germline V gene. CDR3 length equals 12 residues. CDR3 sequence reads: CASSLFTDTQYF. Here the CDR3 DNA reads TGTGCCAGCAGTTTGTTCACAGATACGCAGTATTTT.

The chain combines TRBV18 with TRBJ2-2; D is uncertain. Between the trimmed V and J ends, which lost 3 bases and 1 base, there was a span of 0 bases. This CDR3 is built from 12 residues. Germline CDR1 and CDR2: KGHSH and LQKENI. CDR3 bases: TGTGCCAGCTCACCGAACACCGGGGAGCTGTTTTTT. It specifies CASSPNTGELFF.

V is TRBV6-6 and J is TRBJ2-7; 7 nucleotides line up with TRBD1. CDR1 and CDR2 from the germline V gene are MNHNY and SVGAGI (reference sequence). With 3 bases clipped from V and 3 bases from J, the junction kept 8 bases outside the gene matches. CDR3 length: 15 residues. The DNA for the CDR3 is TGTGCCAGCAGTTATTTGACAGGGTCTAGCTACGAGCAGTACGTC. Translating gives CASSYLTGSSYEQYV.

This rearrangement joins TRBV18 to TRBJ1-1, with unresolved D. The CDR3 has 11 residues. Trimming removed 1 base from V and 4 bases from J, with 1 base in between. CDR1 is KGHSH and CDR2 is LQKENI in the germline V gene. DNA of the CDR3: TGTGCCAGCTCACCACGCACTGAAGCTTTCTTT. Protein sequence: CASSPRTEAFF.

This clone came up once. V and J are TRBV7-9 and TRBJ2-3; weak D call: TRBD1 (6 bases). In germline, CDR1 is SEHNR, CDR2 FQNEAQ (reference sequence). Deletions cut 5 bases from V and 0 bases from J, with 12 bases between. The CDR3 is 15 residues long. The CDR3 here is CASSPGQSSTDTQYF. CDR3 nucleotides: TGTGCCAGCAGCCCAGGACAGTCTAGCACAGATACGCAGTATTTT.

The CDR3 nucleotides are TGTGCCAGCTCCCAGACGGGGGGGCTTGCGGAGACCCAGTACTTC. It specifies CASSQTGGLAETQYF. The rearrangement links TRBV14 to TRBJ2-5; TRBD2 aligns across 8 bases. CDR1 SGHDN and CDR2 FVKESK come from the germline V gene. The CDR3 is 15 amino acids. The J segment lost 5 bases and the V segment lost 8 bases, leaving 13 bases of the junction unmatched. Variable domain in full (rest from reference TRBV14 and TRBJ2-5): EAGVTQFPSHSVIEKGQTVTLRCDPISGHDNLYWYRRVMGKEIKFLLHFVKESKQDESGMPNNRFLAERTGGTYSTLKVQPAELEDSGVYFCASSQTGGLAETQYFGPGTRLLVL.

This clone was detected only once. This chain connects TRBV6-4 to TRBJ2-6; D possibly corresponds to TRBD2 (5 bases). V was trimmed by 4 bases and J by 0 bases, leaving 7 bases between them. Germline V lookup: CDR1 MRHNA, CDR2 SNTAGT. The CDR3 totals 15 residues. CDR3 coding DNA: TGTGCCAGCAGTGGAGAGGGCTCTGGGGCCAACGTCCTGACTTTC. Translation: CASSGEGSGANVLTF.

This clone appeared once. The chain carries TRBV2 and TRBJ1-6; possible D gene TRBD1, 5 bases. V was cut by 1 base and J by 2 bases, with 9 bases left in between. The CDR3 consists of 16 residues. Per germline, CDR1 SNHLY and CDR2 FYNNEI. The CDR3: CASSEGLGAYNSPLHF. The CDR3 bases are TGTGCCAGCAGTGAAGGCCTGGGGGCCTATAATTCACCCCTCCACTTT. Looking up the rest from reference TRBV2 and TRBJ1-6 gives the full variable domain: EPEVTQTPSHQVTQMGQEVILRCVPISNHLYFYWYRQILGQKVEFLVSFYNNEISEKSEIFDDQFSVERPDGSNFTLKIRSTKLEDSAMYFCASSEGLGAYNSPLHFGNGTRLTVT.

The chain combines TRBV14 with TRBJ2-7; D is unclear. This CDR3 contains 13 residues. Trimming stripped 1 base from V and 5 bases from J, with 9 bases between. Germline V gives CDR1 SGHDN, CDR2 FVKESK. The CDR3 reads CASSQALSDEQYV. In nucleotides, the CDR3 is TGTGCCAGCAGCCAAGCTCTGAGCGACGAGCAGTACGTC.

The chain carries TRBV14 and TRBJ1-1; 7 bases map to TRBD1. Germline V CDR1 and CDR2: SGHDN, FVKESK. There are 15 residues in the CDR3. Germline trimming cut 4 bases from V and 2 bases from J; bases unmatched to any gene: 7. CDR3 DNA sequence: TGTGCCAGCAGCCGAAACAGGGGCCCTAACACTGAAGCTTTCTTT. It yields the protein CASSRNRGPNTEAFF.

This clone occurred once. The V call is TRBV27, the J call TRBJ2-7; 11 positions agree with TRBD2. The CDR3 has 16 amino acids. The ends lost 0 bases at V and 4 bases at J; junction bases unmatched: 5. Germline lookup yields CDR1 MNHEY and CDR2 SMNVEV (reference sequence). The CDR3 here is CASSLSTSGRIYEQYF. The CDR3 DNA reads TGTGCCAGCAGTTTATCCACTAGCGGGAGAATTTACGAGCAGTACTTC.

This chain uses TRBV28 with TRBJ2-2, with TRBD1 as a possible D gene (6 bases). Trimming removed 8 bases at V and 0 bases at J, with 13 bases between. Germline assignment: CDR1 MDHEN and CDR2 SYDVKM. The CDR3 spans 15 residues. The CDR3 DNA reads TGTGCCAGCGCCATAGGGGGAGCGAACACCGGGGAGCTGTTTTTT. It translates to CASAIGGANTGELFF.

The V call is TRBV5-1, the J call TRBJ1-2, with a weak D call TRBD1 (6 bases). Trimming stripped 5 bases from V and 5 bases from J, with 10 bases between. The CDR3 contains 12 residues. Germline V gives CDR1 SGHRS, CDR2 YFSETQ. The CDR3 region is CASSYRDYGYTF. The CDR3 DNA reads as TGCGCCAGCAGTTACAGGGATTATGGCTACACCTTC.

This sequence joins TRBV6-1 and TRBJ2-2; TRBD1 matches at 8 bases. V lost 6 bases and J lost 3; bases outside the gene matches: 9. The CDR3 contains 16 residues. The germline CDR1 and CDR2 sequences are MNHNS and SASEGT. The CDR3 loop reads CASRERTGWDTGELFF. CDR3 bases: TGTGCCAGCAGGGAACGGACAGGGTGGGACACCGGGGAGCTGTTTTTT.

The chain combines TRBV27 with TRBJ2-1; 7 nucleotides agree with TRBD1. The CDR3 has 17 amino acids. V shed 3 bases, J shed 9 bases, and the junction held 17 bases outside the gene matches. Germline CDR1 and CDR2: MNHEY and SMNVEV (reference sequence). Here the CDR3 DNA reads TGTGCCAGCAGTTTCCCTTTTGGGGCAGGGGGTATGAGTGAGCAGTTCTTC. This sequence encodes CASSFPFGAGGMSEQFF.

J is TRBJ2-7 and V is TRBV7-9, with 9 bases that match TRBD1. The CDR3 spans 15 residues. Germline V CDR1 and CDR2: SEHNR, FQNEAQ (reference sequence). The J segment lost 0 bases and the V segment lost 6 bases, leaving 6 bases of the junction unmatched. CDR3 protein: CASRGGQGSSYEQYF. The CDR3 coding sequence is TGTGCCAGCAGGGGGGGACAGGGCAGCTCCTACGAGCAGTACTTC.